The 9 T cell receptor beta chains presented below share a single source sample, sequenced in a study of regulatory T cells in long-lasting Graves disease. Arm-PCR with iRepertoire HTBI primers amplified the CDR3 regions for these TCR beta libraries. TCRdb reprocessed the multiplex PCR reads via MiXCR and lists one record per CDR3 protein. The table lists roughly 520,000 distinct CDR3 sequences, around 12% of them singletons, with 7.5% to 9% in the top ten. Time point noted: newly diagnosed GD, antithyroid drugs for less than 3 months. RNA isolated from PBMCs was used to make the TCR library. The same data also went into a second study, on T cells in Graves' hyperthyroidism and ophthalmopathy.

This specimen was peripheral blood mononuclear cells (PBMCs), taken at new diagnosis, from a patient treated with antithyroid drugs. The receptor source for this set is a woman in her thirties with Graves disease.

Ten or more counts support this clonotype. This rearrangement joins TRBV6-1 to TRBJ1-1, with 8 bases that match TRBD1. CDR1 is MNHNS and CDR2 is SASEGT in the germline V gene. The V segment lost 8 bases and the J segment 0 bases; nucleotides outside the gene matches: 5. This CDR3 is built from 14 residues. The chain's CDR3 is CASRDRPMNTEAFF. In DNA form, the CDR3 reads TGTGCCAGCCGGGACAGGCCAATGAACACTGAAGCTTTCTTT.

The CDR3 is CASSVSSGSGYNEQFF. The CDR3 DNA sequence: TGTGCCAGCAGCGTTTCTAGCGGGAGTGGCTACAATGAGCAGTTCTTC. The J gene is TRBJ2-1, the V gene TRBV9, with 10 nucleotides matching TRBD2. This CDR3 spans 16 amino acids. Trimming at V came to 2 bases and at J to 3 bases, leaving 5 bases not matched to a gene. CDR1 and CDR2 from the germline V gene are SGDLS and YYNGEE.

This clonotype has a count of ten or more. The V gene is TRBV12-3 or TRBV12-4, the J gene TRBJ1-1; 8 positions agree with TRBD1. This CDR3 spans 13 amino acids. The V and J ends lost 6 bases and 4 bases, in that order; junction bases with no gene match: 4. For the CDR3, the DNA is TGTGCCAGCAGGGGACAGGCGATCACTGAAGCTTTCTTT. Its translation is CASRGQAITEAFF.

There are many counts of this clonotype. The J gene is TRBJ2-1, the V gene TRBV20-1; TRBD2 agrees at 7 bases. CDR1 is DFQATT and CDR2 is SNEGSKA in the germline V gene (reference sequence). This CDR3 has 12 residues. V lost 4 bases, J lost 12 bases, and 9 bases stayed unmatched. CDR3 protein: CSAKPGPGGQFF. The CDR3 DNA reads TGCAGTGCTAAACCGGGCCCGGGGGGGCAGTTCTTC.

The chain has TRBV29-1 and TRBJ2-7; TRBD2 is a possible D gene (6 bases). This CDR3 has 13 residues. The V gene lost 5 bases and the J gene lost 2 bases, with 13 bases spanning the gap. The germline V gene has CDR1 SQVTM and CDR2 ANQGSEA. DNA of the CDR3: TGCAGCGTTCTTACGGGGGTCGCCTACGAGCAGTACTTC. Translating it yields CSVLTGVAYEQYF.

With regard to this clonotype: A much larger clone differs by one base, so this may be a read error. The chain combines TRBV7-2 with TRBJ2-5; D may correspond to TRBD1 or TRBD2 (5 bases each). The germline CDR1 and CDR2 sequences are SGHTA and FQGNSA. The CDR3 length is 15 residues. The DNA of the CDR3 is TGTGCCAGCAGCTTAGCGTCTACGGGGCAAGAGACCCGGTACTTC. It specifies CASSLASTGQETRYF.

On this clonotype itself: The junction departs from the called germline gene at one end, perhaps through a read error. V is TRBV5-1 and J is TRBJ2-1; the match to TRBD2 covers 9 bases. Germline V gene lookup returns CDR1 SGHRS and CDR2 YFSETQ. This CDR3 region has 16 residues. The CDR3: CASSLGRLAAYNEQFF. CDR3 DNA: TGCGCCAGCAGCTTGGGTCGACTAGCGGCCTATAATGAGCAGTTCTTC.

Comment on this clonotype: A much larger clone differs by one base, so this may be a read error. The chain carries TRBV6-9 and TRBJ1-1; no clear D. The CDR3 covers 13 residues. The germline gives CDR1 MNHGY, CDR2 SVAAGI. CDR3 sequence reads: CTSSYTVTGQAFF. Written as DNA, the CDR3 is TGTACCAGCAGTTACACAGTTACTGGGCAAGCTTTCTTT.

The rearrangement uses TRBV5-1 and TRBJ2-1; no firm D call. The CDR3 is 14 residues long. Germline V gene lookup returns CDR1 SGHRS and CDR2 YFSETQ. The germline V and J ends were trimmed by 4 bases and 7 bases, with 15 bases remaining between them. The CDR3 region is CASSDKSFGNEQFF. CDR3 nucleotides: TGCGCCAGCAGCGATAAGAGTTTTGGGAATGAGCAGTTCTTC.